This T cell receptor (beta chain) was captured in a study of chemoradiotherapy in HPV16-positive cancers. Looking at the study overall: Functional T-cell assays on two HPV16-positive patients' cells defined candidate HPV-specific clones and common TCR motifs. Study-wide results and caveats: During treatment, candidate HPV-specific clones and E7-related motifs expanded in tumor.

To note about this clone: What it recognizes is unknown.

V dropped 1 base and J dropped 2 bases, with 17 bases sitting between them. The V gene's germline CDR1 is SEHNR and CDR2 FQNEAQ (reference sequence). This CDR3 is built from 17 residues. TCRdb keeps only in-frame clones here, not all; method: immunoSEQ multiplex PCR. The sample includes several thousand clones, roughly 77% of them seen just once. This clonotype originated in a human donor with HPV-associated anogenital cancer. Here the sequenced sample was tumor tissue, taken from a patient who underwent chemoradiotherapy. The chain uses TRBV7-9 and TRBJ1-2, with D possibly TRBD1 on 6 matching bases. CDR3 protein: CASSLGERTVSNYGYTF. CDR3 nucleotide sequence: TGTGCCAGCAGCTTAGGAGAAAGGACAGTTTCAAACTATGGCTACACCTTC.